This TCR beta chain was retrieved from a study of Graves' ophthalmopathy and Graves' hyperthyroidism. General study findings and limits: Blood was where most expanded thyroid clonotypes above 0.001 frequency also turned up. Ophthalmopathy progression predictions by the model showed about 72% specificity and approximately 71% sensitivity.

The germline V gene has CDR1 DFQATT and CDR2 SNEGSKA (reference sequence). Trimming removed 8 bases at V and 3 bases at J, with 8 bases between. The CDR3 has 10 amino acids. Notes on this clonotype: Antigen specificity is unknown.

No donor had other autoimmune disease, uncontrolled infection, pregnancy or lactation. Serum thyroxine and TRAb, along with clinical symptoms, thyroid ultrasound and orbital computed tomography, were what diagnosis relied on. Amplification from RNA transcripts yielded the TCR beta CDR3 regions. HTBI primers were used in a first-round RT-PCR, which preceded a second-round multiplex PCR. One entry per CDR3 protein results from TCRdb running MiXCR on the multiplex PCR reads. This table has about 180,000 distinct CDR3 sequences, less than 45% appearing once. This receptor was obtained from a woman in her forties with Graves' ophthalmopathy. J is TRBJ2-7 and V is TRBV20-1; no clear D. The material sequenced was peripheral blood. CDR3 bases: TGCAGTCCTTCTGGCTACGAGCAGTACTTC. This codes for CSPSGYEQYF.